The entry below gives a single T cell receptor beta chain sequence along with its context. The data stem from a study of human T cells and chemical hapten exposure. Study-wide background: Variability of per-sample TCR yields stemmed mainly from small differences in pooled library volume.

The library tagged each cDNA molecule with unique molecular identifiers. TCRdb fed the 5' RACE reads into MiXCR, producing one record per CDR3 protein. The sample yields 65,000 to 90,000 distinct CDR3 sequences, about 15% seen once. The template was total RNA from unfractionated whole blood. Per the germline V gene, CDR1 is MNHEY and CDR2 is SMNVEV (reference sequence). V shed 5 bases and J shed 3 bases, with 5 bases lying between them. The CDR3 totals 13 residues. This TCR derives from a female donor in good health. The rearrangement uses TRBV27 and TRBJ1-6, with D hard to call. CDR3 amino acids: CASSVGYNSPLHF. Written as DNA, the CDR3 is TGTGCCAGCAGTGTAGGCTATAATTCACCCCTCCACTTT.